Listed here are 18 T cell receptor beta chains from one sample, sequenced in a study of T cell responses to AZD1222 COVID-19 vaccine. TCRdb's copy holds only in-frame clones and misses some; the assay was immunoSEQ multiplex PCR. Found here are 69,000 or so clones, roughly nine tenths of them singletons; the top ten hold under 1.5%. The specimen was peripheral blood, collected 28 days after the second AZD1222 dose. These receptor sequences come from an adult who received the AZD1222 COVID-19 vaccine.

This chain uses TRBV6-6 with TRBJ1-4; D is undetermined. The V gene's germline CDR1 is MNHNY and CDR2 SVGAGI (reference sequence). The CDR3 covers 14 residues. Trimming cost V 6 bases and J 0 bases, with 8 bases left between them. The CDR3 loop reads CASRRTATNEKLFF. DNA for the CDR3: TGTGCCAGCAGGAGGACTGCAACTAATGAAAAACTGTTTTTT.

This clone was picked up one time. The V gene is TRBV3-1 (or the pseudogene TRBV3-2), the J gene TRBJ2-7, with D perhaps assigned TRBD1 or TRBD2 (5 bases each). The germline V gene has CDR1 LGHDT and CDR2 YNNKEL (reference sequence). The CDR3 covers 13 residues. V was shortened by 1 base and J by 6 bases, with 10 bases between the two germline ends. CDR3 loop: CASSQAARGEQYF. Written as DNA, the CDR3 is TGTGCCAGCAGCCAAGCTGCGAGGGGCGAGCAGTACTTC.

The V and J genes are TRBV6-5 and TRBJ2-7; tentative D call: TRBD2 (7 bases). CDR3 length: 13 amino acids. The V end lost 8 bases, the J end lost 7 bases, and 18 bases lay between the germline ends. CDR1 is MNHEY, CDR2 SVGAGI, per germline. Here the CDR3 DNA reads TGTGCCAGCCGGGGGGCTTCACCAGGGGAGCAGTACTTC. This sequence encodes CASRGASPGEQYF.

This clone was detected once. The chain joins TRBV3-1 (or the pseudogene TRBV3-2) to TRBJ1-1; tentatively, D is TRBD1 (5 bases). This CDR3 spans 14 amino acids. V was pared by 2 bases and J by 4 bases, with 11 bases between. From germline, CDR1 is LGHDT and CDR2 YNNKEL (reference sequence). Here the CDR3 reads CASSQIGVRTEAFF. The CDR3 region has the DNA TGTGCCAGCAGCCAAATAGGGGTTCGCACTGAAGCTTTCTTT.

The genes are TRBV18 and TRBJ2-7; no clear D. The CDR3 spans 14 residues. V lost 2 bases, J lost 2 bases, and 10 bases lay in between. From germline, CDR1 is KGHSH and CDR2 LQKENI. CDR3 residues: CASSPGITTYEQYF. For the CDR3, the DNA is TGTGCCAGCTCACCAGGGATTACTACCTACGAGCAGTACTTC.

The chain carries TRBV30 and TRBJ1-5, with D hard to call. The CDR3 contains 13 residues. Germline CDR1 GTSNPN, CDR2 SVGIG (reference sequence). Trimming removed 3 bases at V and 0 bases at J, with 6 bases between. The CDR3 region is CAWRTDSNQPQHF. DNA for the CDR3: TGTGCCTGGAGGACGGATAGCAATCAGCCCCAGCATTTT. Full variable domain (missing parts from reference TRBV30 and TRBJ1-5): SQTIHQWPATLVQPVGSPLSLECTVEGTSNPNLYWYRQAAGRGLQLLFYSVGIGQISSEVPQNLSASRPQDRQFILSSKKLLLSDSGFYLCAWRTDSNQPQHFGDGTRLSIL.

The V call is TRBV6-5, the J call TRBJ2-2; D is unresolved. The CDR3 is 11 residues long. The germline V and J ends were trimmed by 11 bases and 6 bases, with 10 bases remaining between them. Germline CDR1 reads MNHEY; CDR2 reads SVGAGI. The CDR3, as DNA: TGTGCCCATCGTCTGTCCGGGGAGCTGTTTTTT. Amino acid sequence: CAHRLSGELFF.

The chain combines TRBV7-2 with TRBJ2-7; D not resolved. Germline V CDR1 and CDR2: SGHTA, FQGNSA. Trimming pared 4 bases from V and 7 bases from J, leaving 14 bases between. The CDR3 is 13 amino acids. The CDR3 loop is CASSSDWSGEQYF. The DNA for the CDR3 is TGTGCCAGCAGCTCCGACTGGTCTGGTGAGCAGTACTTC.

This clone was found once. The CDR3 DNA sequence: TGCGCCAGCAGTGGACTAGCGGGACTCCTTCGAAACAATGAGCAGTTCTTC. This codes for CASSGLAGLLRNNEQFF. The rearrangement links TRBV10-2 to TRBJ2-1; 11 bases are shared with TRBD2. Germline trimming cut 4 bases from V and 5 bases from J; bases unmatched to any gene: 10. Germline V gives CDR1 WSHSY, CDR2 SAAADI. This CDR3 comprises 17 residues.

This chain links TRBV5-6 with TRBJ1-5, with 10 bases fitting TRBD1. The length of the CDR3 is 15 residues. After removal of 2 bases from V and 5 bases from J, the junction contained 4 bases not matched to a gene. Per germline, CDR1 SGHDT and CDR2 YYEEEE. The CDR3 loop reads CASSFDRGHDQPQHF. The DNA of the CDR3 is TGTGCCAGCAGCTTTGACAGGGGGCATGATCAGCCCCAGCATTTT.

A single count supports this clone. This chain connects TRBV6-5 to TRBJ1-5, with a possible D match to TRBD1 (5 bases). This CDR3 is built from 14 residues. V lost 6 bases to trimming and J lost 1 base, with 10 bases between them. Germline CDR1 reads MNHEY; CDR2 reads SVGAGI. The CDR3 region has the DNA TGTGCCAGCAGCGCCCGACAGAGCAATCAGCCCCAGCATTTT. The encoded protein is CASSARQSNQPQHF.

The chain combines TRBV5-1 with TRBJ2-3; D is unclear. This CDR3 comprises 15 residues. The V gene lost 0 bases and the J gene lost 3 bases, with 11 bases spanning the gap. The V gene's germline CDR1 is SGHRS and CDR2 YFSETQ. The DNA for the CDR3 is TGCGCCAGCAGCTTGGGCAGTTACGAGACAGATACGCAGTATTTT. Translated: CASSLGSYETDTQYF.

The chain combines TRBV7-2 with TRBJ2-7; possibly TRBD1 for D (6 bases). This CDR3 is 14 amino acids long. Germline CDR1 and CDR2: SGHTA and FQGNSA. Trimming removed 2 bases at V and 6 bases at J, with 14 bases between. The CDR3 region has the DNA TGTGCCAGCAGCTTAAGACAGGTAGAGGTCGAGCAGTACTTC. Translated: CASSLRQVEVEQYF.

This chain uses TRBV29-1 with TRBJ2-5, with 7 bases aligning to TRBD2. The CDR3 totals 14 residues. The trim removed 1 base at V and 2 bases at J, leaving 4 bases unmatched. In germline, CDR1 is SQVTM, CDR2 ANQGSEA. CDR3 DNA: TGCAGCGTTGAAGCGGGAGGTATACAAGAGACCCAGTACTTC. Amino acid sequence: CSVEAGGIQETQYF.

The chain links TRBV4-2 to TRBJ2-2; 10 nucleotides line up with TRBD2. The germline V gene encodes CDR1 LGHNA and CDR2 YNFKEQ. The length of the CDR3 is 15 residues. V lost 5 bases and J lost 5; bases outside the gene matches: 5. The CDR3 nucleotides read TGTGCCAGCAGCTCTGGACTAGCGGCTACCGGGGAGCTGTTTTTT. Protein: CASSSGLAATGELFF.

V is TRBV7-8 and J is TRBJ1-2; 7 bases are shared with TRBD1. J gave up 4 bases and V 4 bases, and 6 bases lay outside the gene matches. CDR3 length: 14 residues. Looked up from germline, CDR1 is SGHVS and CDR2 is FQNEAQ. CDR3: CASSSEQGVYGYTF. The CDR3 DNA is TGTGCCAGCAGCTCTGAGCAGGGGGTCTATGGCTACACCTTC.

This clone was observed a handful of times. The rearrangement links TRBV20-1 to TRBJ1-2, with no clear D. The ends were cut back, 3 bases at V and 7 bases at J, with 6 bases in the middle. The CDR3 is made up of 10 amino acids. Germline CDR1 reads DFQATT; CDR2 reads SNEGSKA (reference sequence). In DNA, the CDR3 is TGCAGTGCTAGTTCCCCTGGCTACACCTTC. The encoded protein is CSASSPGYTF.

The chain recombines TRBV30 with TRBJ2-3; the match to TRBD2 covers 8 bases. The CDR3 is 15 residues long. With 3 bases clipped from V and 2 bases from J, the junction kept 7 bases outside the gene matches. Germline V gene sequence: CDR1 GTSNPN, CDR2 SVGIG (reference sequence). The CDR3: CAWSSGGGDTDTQYF. CDR3 sequence (DNA): TGTGCCTGGAGCTCGGGAGGGGGGGACACAGATACGCAGTATTTT.